This TCR beta chain was recovered during a study of blood T cell repertoires in COVID-19. The assay was immunoSEQ multiplex PCR, and TCRdb's table has in-frame clones only and misses some. The sample consists of more than 120,000 clones, approximately 87% of them appearing once. The CDR3 runs 16 residues. After removal of 5 bases from V and 2 bases from J, the junction contained 6 bases not matched to a gene. The V gene's germline CDR1 is SGHTA and CDR2 FQGNSA. The chain recombines TRBV7-2 with TRBJ2-1; 10 bases align to TRBD2. This TCR derives from a man aged 50 to 59 in a cohort exposed to, infected with or recovered from COVID-19 (not recorded which). Material: PBMCs or T cells enriched from blood (not recorded which). The chain's CDR3 is CASSPSAGGTYNEQFF. Written as DNA, the CDR3 is TGTGCCAGCAGCCCGTCAGCGGGGGGGACCTACAATGAGCAGTTCTTC.